Listed below are T cell receptor beta chains from one sample, sequenced in a study of blood T cell repertoires in COVID-19. The data were produced by immunoSEQ multiplex PCR, yet TCRdb's version contains in-frame clones alone and is incomplete. The sample has 23,000 or so clones, 80% to 90% seen once. The sample consisted of peripheral blood. All receptors derive from a man in his 70s with active COVID-19. Each CDR3 is given with its conserved first and last residue. The order of the fields is D gene, CDR3 length, clone size, J gene, V gene, CDR3 DNA, CDR3 protein. The D gene is left open where the match is weak. Size is omitted from some rows. Given values are once, few, many or a class for expanded clones.

D gene: TRBD2
CDR3 length: 15
clone size: once
J gene: TRBJ2-7
V gene: TRBV27
CDR3 DNA: TGTGCCAGCAGACTAGCGGGAGTTCCCTCCTACGAGCAGTACTTC
CDR3 protein: CASRLAGVPSYEQYF

D gene: TRBD2
CDR3 length: 13
clone size: .
J gene: TRBJ2-1
V gene: TRBV19
CDR3 DNA: TGTGCCAGTAGCAGGCGGGAGTACAATGAGCAGTTCTTC
CDR3 protein: CASSRREYNEQFF

D gene: .
CDR3 length: 17
clone size: few
J gene: TRBJ1-2
V gene: TRBV7-5
CDR3 DNA: TGTGCCAGAAGCTTAGGGGCAGGGGGCCCAGCTAACTATGGCTACACCTTC
CDR3 protein: CARSLGAGGPANYGYTF

D gene: .
CDR3 length: 15
clone size: .
J gene: TRBJ2-7
V gene: TRBV19
CDR3 DNA: TGTGCCAGTAGTATAACTCCAGGGGAACGCTACGAGCAGTACTTC
CDR3 protein: CASSITPGERYEQYF

D gene: .
CDR3 length: 16
clone size: .
J gene: TRBJ2-3
V gene: TRBV7-7
CDR3 DNA: TGTGCCAGCAGCTTAGGGCAGGTCGGGGGCACAGATACGCAGTATTTT
CDR3 protein: CASSLGQVGGTDTQYF

D gene: .
CDR3 length: 15
clone size: .
J gene: TRBJ2-3
V gene: TRBV14
CDR3 DNA: TGTGCCAGCAGCCCAGGACTGTTTGGGCGAGATACGCAGTATTTT
CDR3 protein: CASSPGLFGRDTQYF

D gene: .
CDR3 length: 14
clone size: .
J gene: TRBJ1-5
V gene: TRBV19
CDR3 DNA: TGTGCCAGTAGTATAGGACAGGTCAATCAGCCCCAGCATTTT
CDR3 protein: CASSIGQVNQPQHF

D gene: .
CDR3 length: 15
clone size: .
J gene: TRBJ1-2
V gene: TRBV5-4
CDR3 DNA: TGTGCCAGCAGCTTGGGGTGGGGCAGTAACTATGGCTACACCTTC
CDR3 protein: CASSLGWGSNYGYTF

D gene: TRBD2
CDR3 length: 14
clone size: .
J gene: TRBJ2-5
V gene: TRBV30
CDR3 DNA: TGTGCCTGGAGCATAGCGGGGGGCCAAGAGACCCAGTACTTC
CDR3 protein: CAWSIAGGQETQYF

D gene: TRBD2
CDR3 length: 18
clone size: .
J gene: TRBJ2-7
V gene: TRBV27
CDR3 DNA: TGTGCCAGCAGTTTAGCGGGAGGATTGGGAATCAGCTCCTACGAGCAGTACTTC
CDR3 protein: CASSLAGGLGISSYEQYF

D gene: .
CDR3 length: 15
clone size: once
J gene: TRBJ1-2
V gene: TRBV19
CDR3 DNA: TGTGCCAGTAGTATCCGATCTCCGACTGGTAGTGGCTACACCTTC
CDR3 protein: CASSIRSPTGSGYTF

D gene: .
CDR3 length: 11
clone size: few
J gene: TRBJ1-1
V gene: TRBV30
CDR3 DNA: TGTGCCTGGCTTAAGGGGGCTGAAGCTTTCTTT
CDR3 protein: CAWLKGAEAFF

D gene: TRBD2
CDR3 length: 11
clone size: once
J gene: TRBJ2-7
V gene: TRBV29-1
CDR3 DNA: TGCAGCGTCACTAGCGGGAGTATCGCGTACTTC
CDR3 protein: CSVTSGSIAYF

D gene: .
CDR3 length: 14
clone size: .
J gene: TRBJ2-5
V gene: TRBV6-5
CDR3 DNA: TGTGCCAGCAGTTACGGAGGGGTACAAGAGACCCAGTACTTC
CDR3 protein: CASSYGGVQETQYF

D gene: TRBD1
CDR3 length: 15
clone size: .
J gene: TRBJ1-1
V gene: TRBV30
CDR3 DNA: TGTGCCTGGAGTGTCCACAGGGGGAGGTACACTGAAGCTTTCTTT
CDR3 protein: CAWSVHRGRYTEAFF

D gene: TRBD2
CDR3 length: 15
clone size: .
J gene: TRBJ2-5
V gene: TRBV2
CDR3 DNA: TGTGCCAGCAATCCGCTGGTAGCGGGGGAAGAGACCCAGTACTTC
CDR3 protein: CASNPLVAGEETQYF

D gene: .
CDR3 length: 15
clone size: .
J gene: TRBJ1-3
V gene: TRBV5-1
CDR3 DNA: TGCGCCAGCAGCTTGACCGCGTTCTCTGGAAACACCATATATTTT
CDR3 protein: CASSLTAFSGNTIYF

D gene: TRBD2
CDR3 length: 16
clone size: .
J gene: TRBJ2-3
V gene: TRBV5-1
CDR3 DNA: TGCGCCAGCAGCTTGGAGGGGAGGGCCAACACAGATACGCAGTATTTT
CDR3 protein: CASSLEGRANTDTQYF

D gene: .
CDR3 length: 17
clone size: .
J gene: TRBJ1-4
V gene: TRBV4-2
CDR3 DNA: TGTGCCAGCAGCCATATACCCCGACAAGGAGGGAATGAAAAACTGTTTTTT
CDR3 protein: CASSHIPRQGGNEKLFF

D gene: TRBD2
CDR3 length: 15
clone size: once
J gene: TRBJ2-7
V gene: TRBV5-4
CDR3 DNA: TGTGCCAGCAGCTCGGGAGGATTGAGCTCCTACGAGCAGTACTTC
CDR3 protein: CASSSGGLSSYEQYF

D gene: .
CDR3 length: 13
clone size: .
J gene: TRBJ1-4
V gene: TRBV2
CDR3 DNA: TGTGCCAGCAGTGAAAGGCGCGGTGAAAAACTGTTTTTT
CDR3 protein: CASSERRGEKLFF

D gene: TRBD1
CDR3 length: 16
clone size: .
J gene: TRBJ1-1
V gene: TRBV25-1
CDR3 DNA: TGTGCCAGCAAGGAGGTAGGGACAGGGAAAAACACTGAAGCTTTCTTT
CDR3 protein: CASKEVGTGKNTEAFF

D gene: TRBD1
CDR3 length: 14
clone size: .
J gene: TRBJ2-3
V gene: TRBV11-3
CDR3 DNA: TGTGCCAGCAGCGCCCGACAGGGGCCAGATACGCAGTATTTT
CDR3 protein: CASSARQGPDTQYF

D gene: TRBD1
CDR3 length: 15
clone size: few
J gene: TRBJ1-5
V gene: TRBV27
CDR3 DNA: TGTGCCAGCAGCCCTTTTGGACAGGGGAGTCAGCCCCAGCATTTT
CDR3 protein: CASSPFGQGSQPQHF

D gene: .
CDR3 length: 14
clone size: .
J gene: TRBJ1-5
V gene: TRBV5-1
CDR3 DNA: TGCGCCAGCAGCTTGGAGTCAGGGCGGCAGCCCCAGCATTTT
CDR3 protein: CASSLESGRQPQHF

D gene: TRBD2
CDR3 length: 15
clone size: .
J gene: TRBJ2-2
V gene: TRBV4-1
CDR3 DNA: TGCGCCAGCAGCCAAGAGGGGACTAGAACCGGGGAGCTGTTTTTT
CDR3 protein: CASSQEGTRTGELFF

D gene: TRBD1
CDR3 length: 13
clone size: .
J gene: TRBJ1-2
V gene: TRBV9
CDR3 DNA: TGTGCCAGACGTACCCCGGGACAGGCTAATTACACCTTC
CDR3 protein: CARRTPGQANYTF

D gene: .
CDR3 length: 15
clone size: .
J gene: TRBJ2-7
V gene: TRBV15
CDR3 DNA: TGTGCCACCAGCAGAGGCGGTAGGGGGTCCTACGAGCAGTACTTC
CDR3 protein: CATSRGGRGSYEQYF

D gene: .
CDR3 length: 12
clone size: .
J gene: TRBJ1-6
V gene: TRBV9
CDR3 DNA: TGTGCCAGCAGCCCGGAGAATTCACCCCTCCACTTT
CDR3 protein: CASSPENSPLHF

D gene: TRBD2
CDR3 length: 14
clone size: .
J gene: TRBJ2-5
V gene: TRBV15
CDR3 DNA: TGTGCCACTCGGAGAGCGGGGGGGCATGGGACCCAGTACTTC
CDR3 protein: CATRRAGGHGTQYF

D gene: TRBD2
CDR3 length: 20
clone size: .
J gene: TRBJ2-2
V gene: TRBV5-1
CDR3 DNA: TGCGCCAGCAGCTTGGTTTTTGGGACTAGCGGGGGGGCAAACACCGGGGAGCTGTTTTTT
CDR3 protein: CASSLVFGTSGGANTGELFF

D gene: TRBD1
CDR3 length: 15
clone size: .
J gene: TRBJ2-7
V gene: TRBV6-5
CDR3 DNA: TGTGCCAGCAGTCGTCCCGGGACAGTCGCCTACGAGCAGTACTTC
CDR3 protein: CASSRPGTVAYEQYF

D gene: TRBD2
CDR3 length: 13
clone size: .
J gene: TRBJ2-1
V gene: TRBV11-1
CDR3 DNA: TGTGCCAGCAGCATCGGGGGGTACAATGAGCAGTTCTTC
CDR3 protein: CASSIGGYNEQFF

D gene: .
CDR3 length: 16
clone size: .
J gene: TRBJ1-2
V gene: TRBV30
CDR3 DNA: TGTGCCTGGACCTCAGTCTCTTGGTCGCAGCTAGTCAGCTACACCTTC
CDR3 protein: CAWTSVSWSQLVSYTF

D gene: TRBD1
CDR3 length: 15
clone size: .
J gene: TRBJ1-2
V gene: TRBV30
CDR3 DNA: TGTGCCTGGAACTCGGGACAGGGGGGGAACTATGGCTACACCTTC
CDR3 protein: CAWNSGQGGNYGYTF

D gene: .
CDR3 length: 15
clone size: .
J gene: TRBJ1-6
V gene: TRBV5-6
CDR3 DNA: TGTGCCAGCAGCAGGAGGGTTGCCTATAATTCACCCCTCCACTTT
CDR3 protein: CASSRRVAYNSPLHF

D gene: TRBD1
CDR3 length: 13
clone size: .
J gene: TRBJ2-7
V gene: TRBV2
CDR3 DNA: TGTGCCAGCACTCCAGACAGGGGCAACGAGCAGTACTTC
CDR3 protein: CASTPDRGNEQYF

D gene: .
CDR3 length: 14
clone size: .
J gene: TRBJ2-1
V gene: TRBV7-8
CDR3 DNA: TGTGCCAGCAGCTTAGGACTAGTCGTTTTTGAGCAGTTCTTC
CDR3 protein: CASSLGLVVFEQFF

D gene: TRBD1
CDR3 length: 20
clone size: .
J gene: TRBJ2-2
V gene: TRBV13
CDR3 DNA: TGTGCCAGCAGCTTATTTCCCCCGGGACAGGGGGCTTCGAACACCGGGGAGCTGTTTTTT
CDR3 protein: CASSLFPPGQGASNTGELFF

D gene: .
CDR3 length: 17
clone size: .
J gene: TRBJ1-1
V gene: TRBV14
CDR3 DNA: TGTGCCAGCAGCCAAGAAAGGGGGGGAGGCTGGGGAACTGAAGCTTTCTTT
CDR3 protein: CASSQERGGGWGTEAFF

D gene: .
CDR3 length: 18
clone size: once
J gene: TRBJ1-6
V gene: TRBV21-1
CDR3 DNA: TGTGCCAGCAGCAAAGGAGGGCGTTGGGCGACCTATAATTCACCCCTCCACTTT
CDR3 protein: CASSKGGRWATYNSPLHF

D gene: TRBD2
CDR3 length: 17
clone size: .
J gene: TRBJ2-3
V gene: TRBV7-2
CDR3 DNA: TGTGCCAGCAGCCAGACATTAGCGGGAGTCGTCGGGGATACGCAGTATTTT
CDR3 protein: CASSQTLAGVVGDTQYF

D gene: .
CDR3 length: 14
clone size: .
J gene: TRBJ2-2
V gene: TRBV24-1
CDR3 DNA: TGTGCCACCAGTGACGTACAGGTGCCCGGGGAGCTGTTTTTT
CDR3 protein: CATSDVQVPGELFF

D gene: .
CDR3 length: 16
clone size: .
J gene: TRBJ1-6
V gene: TRBV4-1
CDR3 DNA: TGCGCCAGCAGCCAGGCAGGACAGTCCTTCAATTCACCCCTCCACTTT
CDR3 protein: CASSQAGQSFNSPLHF

D gene: .
CDR3 length: 12
clone size: .
J gene: TRBJ1-1
V gene: TRBV10-3
CDR3 DNA: TGTGCCATACAGGGCGTGAACACTGAAGCTTTCTTT
CDR3 protein: CAIQGVNTEAFF

D gene: TRBD1
CDR3 length: 16
clone size: .
J gene: TRBJ2-2
V gene: TRBV11-3
CDR3 DNA: TGTGCCAGCAGCTTTGGGGGACAGCCAGGCACCGGGGAGCTGTTTTTT
CDR3 protein: CASSFGGQPGTGELFF

D gene: .
CDR3 length: 13
clone size: .
J gene: TRBJ2-3
V gene: TRBV6-6
CDR3 DNA: TGTGCCAGCAGTTCGGAGGGGACAGATACGCAGTATTTT
CDR3 protein: CASSSEGTDTQYF

D gene: .
CDR3 length: 15
clone size: .
J gene: TRBJ2-5
V gene: TRBV3-1/TRBV3-2
CDR3 DNA: TGTGCCAGCAGCCGCGCGGACACCGCCGGAGAGACCCAGTACTTC
CDR3 protein: CASSRADTAGETQYF

D gene: .
CDR3 length: 14
clone size: .
J gene: TRBJ1-1
V gene: TRBV5-8
CDR3 DNA: TGTGCCAGCAGCTTGGCCCAGGGTCACACTGAAGCTTTCTTT
CDR3 protein: CASSLAQGHTEAFF

D gene: .
CDR3 length: 12
clone size: .
J gene: TRBJ2-5
V gene: TRBV30
CDR3 DNA: TGTGCCTGGAGTGTAAGCGTTGGGACCCAGTACTTC
CDR3 protein: CAWSVSVGTQYF

D gene: .
CDR3 length: 14
clone size: .
J gene: TRBJ1-1
V gene: TRBV5-1
CDR3 DNA: TGCGCCAGCAGATTTGAGTTCATGAACACTGAAGCTTTCTTT
CDR3 protein: CASRFEFMNTEAFF

D gene: .
CDR3 length: 17
clone size: .
J gene: TRBJ1-3
V gene: TRBV5-6
CDR3 DNA: TGTGCCAGCAGCTTGGAGATTTCAGTCAACTCTGGAAACACCATATATTTT
CDR3 protein: CASSLEISVNSGNTIYF

D gene: TRBD1
CDR3 length: 15
clone size: .
J gene: TRBJ2-3
V gene: TRBV10-1
CDR3 DNA: TGCGCCAGCAGTGGGGGGACAGGGGACCGAGATACGCAGTATTTT
CDR3 protein: CASSGGTGDRDTQYF

D gene: TRBD2
CDR3 length: 17
clone size: .
J gene: TRBJ2-1
V gene: TRBV11-2
CDR3 DNA: TGTGCCAGCAGCTTAGCTGAGCTAGCGGGGGGTCTCAATGAGCAGTTCTTC
CDR3 protein: CASSLAELAGGLNEQFF

D gene: TRBD2
CDR3 length: 16
clone size: .
J gene: TRBJ2-1
V gene: TRBV10-2
CDR3 DNA: TGCGCCAGCAGACAGAGGGCGGGAGGGCCCCGGGTTGAGCAGTTCTTC
CDR3 protein: CASRQRAGGPRVEQFF